The source of this T cell receptor beta chain is a study of T cell repertoires in cytomegalovirus infection (dated by TCRdb to between 2018 and 2020). Background on the whole study: Donor HLA type was relevant to the analysis, because carriage of CMV infection together with the matching HLA type was indicated by public TCR beta signatures. On the study overall, not on this receptor specifically: In both this cohort and an independent roughly 400-donor cohort, the cumulative frequency of public TCR beta family members distinguished carriers of CMV infection plus the relevant HLA type. The ex vivo response was dominated by HLA-C-restricted CMV-specific TCR beta clonotypes, and the single most frequent clonotype in two of eight donors was supplied by these HLA-C-restricted clonotypes.

A note on this clonotype: What antigen it recognizes has not been identified. The input lacks base qualities; no much larger clone sits a single base away.

V and J lose 8 bases and 8 bases, and a span of 19 bases separates them. From the cysteine through the phenylalanine, the CDR3 covers 13 amino acids. Only CDR3 DNA remains: 39 bases, in frame from the first base. The germline V gene (reference sequence) provides CDR1 DFQATT and CDR2 SNEGSKA. The listed sequencing device is Illumina HiSeq 1500. TCRdb reprocessing: public reads trimmed at Q25 with fastp, clones called with MiXCR, in-frame beta chains kept. Rows with one shared CDR3 protein collapse into an entry with the most common genes and DNA. The sample table lists nearly 550,000 distinct CDR3 sequences, 16% of them with a count of one. The ten top clones hold roughly a quarter of the sample.

The sequencing sample was made of CD8+ T cells from PBMCs. The clonotype comes from a human donor in good health (CMV status not recorded). Some clones in this sample may be carry-over from other donors' samples. The chain employs TRBV20-1 and TRBJ2-1; the D gene is possibly TRBD1, with 6 bases matching. The DNA reads as follows: TGCAGTCACATGGGGGCGAACGGGGATGAGCAGTTCTTC. The resulting protein is CSHMGANGDEQFF.